Here is one T cell receptor (beta chain) with its context. This entry belongs to a study of blood T cell repertoires in COVID-19. Across the whole study: Some COVID-19 samples were acute and others convalescent; all came from the United States, Italy and Spain. Sample material is recorded as cDNA or gDNA derived from T cells, B-cell-depleted T cells, or PBMCs.

The CDR3 contains 18 residues. Trimming removed 0 bases at V and 1 base at J, with 13 bases between. Germline V gene lookup returns CDR1 LGHNA and CDR2 YSLEER. Authors' data handling: Reference gene primers were amplified, and this amplification served to estimate nucleated cell counts. The repertoire was sequenced with immunoSEQ multiplex PCR; TCRdb's copy has only in-frame clones and lacks some. V, J and clone size are taken as reported in that table, and D and trimming were inferred from the DNA itself. Here the sample spans 250,000 to 350,000 clones, 80% to 90% being singletons. The chain employs TRBV4-3 and TRBJ2-6; D is undetermined. The TCR originated in a man aged 18 to 29 who had recovered from COVID-19. Input material: peripheral blood. CDR3 bases: TGCGCCAGCAGCCAAGATCCAGTTTCCTGGTCTGGGGCCAACGTCCTGACTTTC. As protein: CASSQDPVSWSGANVLTF.